This T cell receptor beta chain was observed in a study of cytomegalovirus exposure and HLA in healthy donors. Study-wide context: Among the approximately 400 genotyped donors, around 81% were placed in the Caucasian-associated ancestry cluster. Study-level results: In a later analysis, TCR beta V- and J-gene trimming was associated with a missense DCLRE1C variant.

A remark on this clone: The antigen remains unidentified.

CDR3 size: 14 residues. Germline-derived CDR1 and CDR2 are SGHNT and YYREEE (reference sequence). The V and J ends lost 1 base and 3 bases respectively, with 11 bases between them. The PCR used 60 Vbeta and 13 Jbeta primers. Using immunoSEQ multiplex PCR, the repertoire was profiled, and TCRdb retains in-frame clones only, with some absent. The sample includes 55,000 to 85,000 clones. Sequencing was carried out using PBMCs. The sequence derives from a female donor in good health and CMV-seropositive. This rearrangement joins TRBV5-4 to TRBJ2-7; no clear D. The CDR3 DNA reads TGTGCCAGCAGCTTGCCGGGTTCAGACTACGAGCAGTACTTC. It specifies CASSLPGSDYEQYF.